This T cell receptor (beta chain) was found in a study of CD8+CD57+ T cells in acquired aplastic anemia. Study summary: Isolated CD4+ and CD8+ cells, once sorted, yielded DNA averaging around 2.9 ug. On average, healthy donors gave approximately 11 million reads for CD4+ cells. General study results and limits: Approximately 27 CD8+ CDR3 sequences occurred in both the patients and the controls.

CDR3 length: 15 residues. The V gene lost 0 bases and the J gene lost 0 bases, with 9 bases spanning the gap. Germline-derived CDR1 and CDR2 are MNHNS and SASEGT. The table lists this clonotype with many counts. Antigen unknown. CDR3 and TCR beta VDJ profiling relied on a genomic DNA template. TCRdb analysed the reads with MiXCR anew, one entry per CDR3 protein. The data show 60,000 or so distinct CDR3 sequences, 55% seen once. The sequenced sample was sorted CD4+, CD8+, or CD8+CD57+ T cells (not recorded which) from PBMCs. This receptor was obtained from a human donor in good health, serving as a control. The chain joins TRBV6-1 to TRBJ2-7, with no clear D. The CDR3: CASSEAHTRSYEQYF. The CDR3 nucleotides are TGTGCCAGCAGTGAAGCCCATACCCGCTCCTACGAGCAGTACTTC.